The clone carrying this T cell receptor beta chain showed up just a few times. Its specificity is not known. The sample originates from a study of beta chain features in type 1 diabetes. General study findings and limits: For Type 1 diabetes patients, all four CD4+ subsets carried TCRB CDR3s that were moderately but significantly shorter. The study notes PCR might favor shorter templates equally in patients and controls.

Naive, central memory, regulatory and stem cell-like memory cells within the CD4+ compartment were sorted using CD45RO/CCR7/CD25/CD127/CD95/CD27. The investigators reverse transcribed all of the isolated RNA, so they sequenced expressed TCRB transcripts. Naive, central memory and regulatory T cell samples averaged about 3.57 million immunoSEQ reads each. Data came from immunoSEQ multiplex PCR; TCRdb stores just in-frame clones and leaves some out. The table shows approximately 250,000 clones, with less than 30% occurring only once. The germline V gene has CDR1 SEHNR and CDR2 FQNEAQ (reference sequence). The CDR3 spans 12 residues. V dropped 2 bases and J dropped 8 bases, with 4 bases sitting between them.

The V call is TRBV7-9, the J call TRBJ2-6; the D is unclear. The sample comprised naive CD4+ T cells from blood. This TCR derives from a woman younger than 45 with type 1 diabetes. The CDR3 region has the DNA TGTGCCAGCAGCTTAAATACCAACGTCCTGACTTTC. Translating gives CASSLNTNVLTF.